Listed below are T cell receptor beta chains from one sample, sequenced in a study of T-cell reconstitution after alpha-beta-depleted transplantation in children. Via MiXCR, TCRdb re-called the PCR reads, giving one row per CDR3 protein. The sample carries 350,000 to 400,000 distinct CDR3 sequences, roughly 15% recorded once. Material: PBMCs, obtained from the stem cell graft. Receptors were obtained from a human donor who donated a stem cell graft to a child with Fanconi anemia. Both conserved end residues are trimmed from each CDR3. Rows may omit the clone size; those that give it use once, few, many or a size class.

size	length	V	CDR3
many	13	TRBV5-6	ASSLKGQDNEKLF
few	12	TRBV5-1	ASSGQGPYNEQF
.	13	TRBV5-1	ASRSSLVASDTQY
.	12	TRBV2	ASTRQDGSYEQY
.	16	TRBV7-3	ASSSQSGLGGVYNEQF
.	11	TRBV10-3	AILRDRDNEQF
.	14	TRBV20-1	SARGDRDEWYYGYT
.	13	TRBV6-5	ASSYSSSGANVLT
.	15	TRBV12-3/TRBV12-4	ASSLGGERSPWGTQY
many	13	TRBV10-3	AIRQTQGGNSPLH
.	12	TRBV5-5	ASSSTGVQNIQY
many	13	TRBV7-9	ASSLGSGGYNEQF
few	15	TRBV4-3	ASSETQASYNFGEQF
many	14	TRBV14	ASSQDDRFEGNTIY
few	12	TRBV5-1	ASKEGGGKNEQF
.	15	TRBV5-1	ASSLRLGFSNTGELF
.	13	TRBV6-1	ASSPNRASNQPQH
many	15	TRBV6-1	ASSRRTGATALNEQF
few	11	TRBV14	ASSQDRWETQY
many	14	TRBV20-1	SARDRSGGLTSEAF
few	9	TRBV7-9	ASSLEQEAF
few	14	TRBV4-1	ASSQTGTYSDDEQF
.	13	TRBV5-1	ASSTIIKANNEQF
many	14	TRBV5-8	ASSSPGLAGQETQY
.	14	TRBV6-5	ASSYSLMGYKEKLF
many	12	TRBV6-5	ASSLRGGAGGYT
many	12	TRBV5-1	ASSATRSTDTQY
few	14	TRBV4-3	ASSQEGRGPGEKLF